What follows are 29 T cell receptor beta chains derived from one specimen sequenced in a study of post-analysis software for immune sequencing data. Study outcomes and limitations: With TRBV5-6, TRBV5-1 and TRBV20-1 included, about five TRBV segments were more frequent in patients than in controls.

Unique molecular identifiers tagged the TCR beta cDNA libraries. TCRdb reprocessed the PCR reads via MiXCR and lists one record per CDR3 protein. The sample carries approximately 440,000 distinct CDR3 sequences, around 40% recorded once. These receptors' antigens are unknown. Sequences were obtained from blood. Source of these receptors: a girl aged 10 to 17 with multiple sclerosis.

CDR3 protein: CAISAGTFRNSPLHF. The CDR3 DNA follows: TGTGCCATCAGTGCCGGGACCTTTCGGAATTCACCCCTCCACTTT. J is TRBJ1-6 and V is TRBV10-3; D is possibly TRBD1 (5 bases). V lost 4 bases and J 7 bases, leaving 14 bases between the germline ends. The CDR3 has 15 residues. The germline V gene encodes CDR1 ENHRY and CDR2 SYGVKD.

A few counts support this clonotype. V and J are TRBV12-3 or TRBV12-4 and TRBJ2-7; D remains unclear. The CDR3 is made up of 13 amino acids. V was pared by 2 bases and J by 2 bases, with 7 bases between. The CDR3 is CASSLQVTYEQYF. For the CDR3, the DNA is TGTGCCAGCAGTTTACAGGTTACCTACGAGCAGTACTTC.

This clonotype has just a few counts. The V call is TRBV9, the J call TRBJ2-3, with 9 bases matching TRBD2. The CDR3 is 16 residues long. After removal of 2 bases from V and 6 bases from J, the junction contained 10 bases not matched to a gene. Germline-derived CDR1 and CDR2 are SGDLS and YYNGEE. The CDR3 nucleotides are TGTGCCAGCAGCGTCCTGGGGGTAGCGGGAGTGGATACGCAGTATTTT. Protein product: CASSVLGVAGVDTQYF.

This clonotype was observed once. The chain uses TRBV6-5 and TRBJ2-7; D may be TRBD1 (5 bases). CDR1 is MNHEY and CDR2 is SVGAGI in the germline V gene. This CDR3 is 15 amino acids long. The V end lost 5 bases, the J end lost 2 bases, and 16 bases lay between the germline ends. The CDR3 here is CASSAPGKPPYEQYF. The CDR3 DNA sequence: TGTGCCAGCAGTGCTCCAGGGAAACCCCCCTACGAGCAGTACTTC.

The chain uses TRBV7-8 and TRBJ1-5; tentative D call: TRBD1 (6 bases). Germline V CDR1 and CDR2: SGHVS, FQNEAQ. The CDR3 covers 15 residues. V lost 5 bases to trimming and J lost 3 bases, with 14 bases between them. The CDR3 DNA reads as TGTGCCAGCAGCCTAACTACAGGGATCAATCAGCCCCAGCATTTT. It translates to CASSLTTGINQPQHF.

Comments on this clonotype: The conserved phenylalanine or tryptophan normally closing the CDR3 is absent here, so this likely arose from a read error. V and J are TRBV7-3 and TRBJ2-3, with D possibly TRBD1 on 6 matching bases. CDR1 and CDR2 (germline): SGHTA, FQGTGA. The CDR3 extends over 13 amino acids. V lost 5 bases and J lost 4, with 10 bases in between. Written as DNA, the CDR3 is TGTGCCAGCAGCCCAACAGGGCCAGATACGCAGTATTTG. Residues: CASSPTGPDTQYL.

This clonotype was detected only once. This sequence joins TRBV2 and TRBJ1-2; 8 bases align to TRBD1. There are 13 residues in the CDR3. V was pared by 7 bases and J by 4 bases, with 5 bases of the junction left unmatched. From germline, CDR1 is SNHLY and CDR2 FYNNEI. The CDR3: CASISQGGYGYTF. The CDR3 DNA reads TGTGCCAGCATATCACAGGGGGGCTATGGCTACACCTTC.

There are a few counts of this clonotype. The rearrangement uses TRBV27 and TRBJ2-7, with D perhaps being TRBD1 or TRBD2 (5 bases each). Germline V gives CDR1 MNHEY, CDR2 SMNVEV (reference sequence). V lost 6 bases and J 3 bases, leaving 15 bases between the germline ends. The CDR3 totals 14 residues. CDR3 nucleotide sequence: TGTGCCAGCAGCCCCCGGGACGCCTTCTACGAGCAGTACTTC. Its translation: CASSPRDAFYEQYF.

The V gene is TRBV5-1, the J gene TRBJ1-2, with D hard to call. CDR1 is SGHRS, CDR2 YFSETQ, per germline. This CDR3 contains 13 residues. The germline V and J ends were trimmed by 2 bases and 5 bases, with 10 bases remaining between them. CDR3 in amino acids: CASSLGRYYGYTF. CDR3 bases: TGCGCCAGCAGCTTAGGCCGGTATTATGGCTACACCTTC.

The rearrangement joins TRBV7-2 to TRBJ1-2; perhaps TRBD1 as D (5 bases). Trimming pared 4 bases from V and 9 bases from J, leaving 18 bases between. The CDR3 has 14 residues. Germline V gene lookup returns CDR1 SGHTA and CDR2 FQGNSA. Here the CDR3 reads CASSSPATASRYTF. The CDR3 coding sequence is TGTGCCAGCAGCTCCCCCGCGACAGCCTCTCGCTACACCTTC. The full variable domain, with the rest looked up from reference TRBV7-2 and TRBJ1-2, is GAGVSQSPSNKVTEKGKDVELRCDPISGHTALYWYRQSLGQGLEFLIYFQGNSAPDKSGLPSDRFSAERTGGSVSTLTIQRTQQEDSAVYLCASSSPATASRYTFGSGTRLTVV.

The chain joins TRBV6-5 to TRBJ2-7, with 8 bases matching TRBD1. In germline, CDR1 is MNHEY, CDR2 SVGAGI. Germline trimming cut 5 bases from V and 6 bases from J; bases unmatched to any gene: 12. The CDR3 extends over 15 amino acids. The DNA of the CDR3 is TGTGCCAGCAGTCCCGATTACTCGACAGGGGTCGAGCAGTACTTC. Protein sequence: CASSPDYSTGVEQYF.

The chain uses TRBV28 and TRBJ2-5, with D possibly matching TRBD1 (5 bases). The end of the DNA fits TRBJ2-7 better, so the J call may be wrong. In germline, CDR1 is MDHEN, CDR2 SYDVKM. The CDR3 is 17 residues long. CDR3 in amino acids: CASSIQGLRDSDYEQYF. In DNA, the CDR3 is TGTGCCAGCAGCATTCAGGGTCTTAGAGACTCAGACTACGAGCAGTACTTC.

This clonotype came up a few times. J is TRBJ1-2 and V is TRBV28; D is possibly TRBD1 (5 bases). The germline V gene encodes CDR1 MDHEN and CDR2 SYDVKM. V dropped 4 bases and J dropped 4 bases, with 13 bases sitting between them. The CDR3 loop spans 14 amino acids. CDR3 bases: TGTGCCAGCAGTTCCAGGGTTCCAGTCTATGGCTACACCTTC. Protein product: CASSSRVPVYGYTF.

This clonotype occurred a few times. The V and J genes are TRBV20-1 and TRBJ2-7, with D possibly matching TRBD1 (6 bases). This CDR3 has 14 amino acids. Between the trimmed V and J ends, which lost 5 bases and 2 bases, there was a span of 16 bases. Looked up from germline, CDR1 is DFQATT and CDR2 is SNEGSKA (reference sequence). The chain's CDR3 is CSAHRTDHAYEQYF. DNA of the CDR3: TGCAGTGCTCATCGGACAGATCATGCCTACGAGCAGTACTTC.

About this clonotype: A junction end diverges from the germline sequence, so it may reflect a read error. The gene calls are TRBV14 and TRBJ2-1; 9 bases are a match to TRBD1. This CDR3 has 16 residues. Germline loops: CDR1 SGHDN, CDR2 FVKESK. CDR3: CASSQRDREFYNEPFF. CDR3 nucleotide sequence: TGTGCCAGCAGCCAACGGGACAGGGAGTTCTACAATGAGCCGTTCTTC.

This chain connects TRBV28 to TRBJ2-7; 7 positions match TRBD1. J was trimmed by 2 bases and V by 2 bases; bases with no gene match: 18. The CDR3 is 19 residues long. Germline CDR1 and CDR2: MDHEN and SYDVKM. The CDR3 reads CASSLPQKEIDRVPYEQYF. For the CDR3, the DNA is TGTGCCAGCAGTTTACCGCAAAAGGAGATCGACAGGGTTCCCTACGAGCAGTACTTC.

The chain links TRBV7-6 to TRBJ2-1, with TRBD2 matching over 7 bases. The CDR3 contains 15 residues. Trimming took 2 bases from V and 6 from J; bases not matched to a gene: 7. Germline V gene lookup returns CDR1 SGHVS and CDR2 FNYEAQ. The CDR3 bases are TGTGCCAGCAGCTTAAGGCGGGAGACTGGCAATGAGCAGTTCTTC. Protein: CASSLRRETGNEQFF.

In its sample, this clonotype was seen once. The chain is built from TRBV11-2 and TRBJ2-4, with 11 bases lining up with TRBD2. Trimming cost V 5 bases and J 13 bases; bases outside gene matches: 7. CDR1 and CDR2 (germline): SGHAT, FQNNGV. This CDR3 region has 13 residues. The CDR3 loop reads CASSMTSGNGQYF. The CDR3 nucleotides read TGTGCCAGCAGCATGACTAGCGGGAACGGGCAGTACTTC.

The V gene is TRBV11-2, the J gene TRBJ2-1; tentative D call: TRBD2 (6 bases). The CDR3 has 15 residues. V lost 1 base and J lost 8, with 15 bases in between. In germline, CDR1 is SGHAT, CDR2 FQNNGV. CDR3 nucleotide sequence: TGTGCCAGCAGCTTAGCGGGGAGGTCGGTTGATGAGCAGTTCTTC. As protein: CASSLAGRSVDEQFF.

This chain uses TRBV7-3 with TRBJ2-4, with D tentatively TRBD1 (5 bases). Germline lookup yields CDR1 SGHTA and CDR2 FQGTGA. V lost 4 bases to trimming and J lost 2 bases, with 18 bases between them. The CDR3 has 17 amino acids. CDR3: CASSSGSLVGTKNIQYF. In DNA form, the CDR3 reads TGTGCCAGCAGCTCAGGGTCCCTCGTTGGGACCAAAAACATTCAGTACTTC.

The V call is TRBV7-2, the J call TRBJ2-6; D is uncertain. V shed 3 bases and J shed 1 base, with 7 bases lying between them. CDR1 and CDR2 from the germline V gene are SGHTA and FQGNSA. There are 15 residues in the CDR3. CDR3 loop: CASSFRASGANVLTF. The CDR3, as DNA: TGTGCCAGCAGCTTCCGCGCTTCTGGGGCCAACGTCCTGACTTTC.

This clonotype was counted only a few times. The chain uses TRBV20-1 and TRBJ2-1; the match to TRBD2 covers 7 bases. CDR1 and CDR2 (germline): DFQATT, SNEGSKA (reference sequence). Trimming removed 3 bases from V and 4 bases from J; junction bases left unmatched: 6. This CDR3 spans 14 amino acids. CDR3 in DNA: TGCAGTGCTAGCGGGTCTAGCGGATACAATGAGCAGTTCTTC. It is translated as CSASGSSGYNEQFF.

The chain employs TRBV6-6 and TRBJ2-1, with D perhaps TRBD2 (5 bases). The end of the DNA fits TRBJ2-7 better, so the J call may be wrong. CDR3 size: 15 residues. Germline CDR1 reads MNHNY; CDR2 reads SVGAGI (reference sequence). CDR3 in amino acids: CASSYSGSSYNEQYF. The CDR3 bases are TGTGCCAGCAGTTACTCGGGGAGCTCCTACAATGAGCAGTACTTC.

This rearrangement joins TRBV10-3 to TRBJ2-7; either TRBD1 or TRBD2 may fit D (5 bases each). Trimming cost V 5 bases and J 2 bases, with 10 bases left between them. Germline values: CDR1 ENHRY, CDR2 SYGVKD. The CDR3 covers 13 residues. The CDR3 DNA reads as TGTGCCATCAGTTTCGGGACGCCCTACGAGCAGTACTTC. Residues: CAISFGTPYEQYF.

V and J are TRBV9 and TRBJ2-7; 7 bases are a match to TRBD2. The J call may be incorrect, as the DNA end agrees better with TRBJ2-5. The germline V gene has CDR1 SGDLS and CDR2 YYNGEE. The CDR3 runs 20 residues. CDR3 loop: CASSVGGRPLAGYGAETQYF. The CDR3 coding sequence is TGTGCCAGCAGCGTAGGGGGCCGGCCCTTAGCGGGTTACGGGGCTGAGACCCAGTACTTC.

The chain combines TRBV12-3 or TRBV12-4 with TRBJ2-2; TRBD2 might be the D (6 bases). The CDR3 length is 14 residues. Trimming removed 1 base at V and 3 bases at J, with 6 bases between. The CDR3 reads CASSLGEDTGELFF. The CDR3 DNA sequence: TGTGCCAGCAGTTTAGGGGAGGACACCGGGGAGCTGTTTTTT.

The chain uses TRBV3-1 and TRBJ1-5; no reliable D call. The CDR3 sequence is 14 residues long. Germline V gene lookup returns CDR1 LGHDT and CDR2 YNNKEL (reference sequence). Trimming stripped 3 bases from V and 2 bases from J, with 8 bases between. In DNA form, the CDR3 reads TGTGCCAGCAGCCATGAGGGCGGCAATCAGCCCCAGCATTTT. Protein: CASSHEGGNQPQHF.

The chain carries TRBV12-3 or TRBV12-4 and TRBJ2-5; D may be TRBD2 (6 bases). V shed 4 bases and J shed 3 bases, with 12 bases lying between them. The CDR3 is made up of 14 amino acids. For the CDR3, the DNA is TGTGCCAGCAGTTCCGGGACTTACGAAGAGACCCAGTACTTC. Its protein product is CASSSGTYEETQYF.

This clonotype came up a few times. This chain links TRBV12-3 or TRBV12-4 with TRBJ2-7, with no clear D. Trimming took 2 bases from V and 2 from J, leaving 10 bases between them. This CDR3 is built from 14 residues. This chain's CDR3 is CASSLRAPAYEQYF. CDR3 coding DNA: TGTGCCAGCAGTTTACGGGCCCCGGCCTACGAGCAGTACTTC.